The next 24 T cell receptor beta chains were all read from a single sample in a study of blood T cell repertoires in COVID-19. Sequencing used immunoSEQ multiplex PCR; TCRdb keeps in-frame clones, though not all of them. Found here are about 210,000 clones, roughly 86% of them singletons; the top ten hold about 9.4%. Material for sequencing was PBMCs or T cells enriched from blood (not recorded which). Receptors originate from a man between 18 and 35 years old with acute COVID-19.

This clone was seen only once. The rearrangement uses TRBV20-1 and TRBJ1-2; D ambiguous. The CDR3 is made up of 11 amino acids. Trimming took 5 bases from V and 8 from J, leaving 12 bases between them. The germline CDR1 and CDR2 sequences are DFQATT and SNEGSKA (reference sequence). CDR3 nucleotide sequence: TGCAGTGCTGCGGGAGGCGGAGGCTACACCTTC. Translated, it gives CSAAGGGGYTF.

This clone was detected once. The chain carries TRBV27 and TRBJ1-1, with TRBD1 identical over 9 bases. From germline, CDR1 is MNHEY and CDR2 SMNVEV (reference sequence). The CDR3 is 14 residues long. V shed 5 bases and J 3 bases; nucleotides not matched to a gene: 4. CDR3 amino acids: CASSPGTGHTEAFF. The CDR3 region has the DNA TGTGCCAGCAGTCCTGGGACAGGGCACACTGAAGCTTTCTTT.

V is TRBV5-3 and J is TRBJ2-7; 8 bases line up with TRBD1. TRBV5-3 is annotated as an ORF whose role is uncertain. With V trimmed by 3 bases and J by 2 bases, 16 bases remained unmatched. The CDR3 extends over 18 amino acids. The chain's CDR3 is CARSSGQGGWSRPYEQYF. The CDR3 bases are TGTGCCAGAAGCTCCGGACAGGGAGGTTGGAGTCGGCCCTACGAGCAGTACTTC.

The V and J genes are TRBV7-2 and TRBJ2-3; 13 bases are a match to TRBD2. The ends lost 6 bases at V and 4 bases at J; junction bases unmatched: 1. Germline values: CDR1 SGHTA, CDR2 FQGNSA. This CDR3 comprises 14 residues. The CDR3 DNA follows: TGTGCCAGCAGACTAGCGGGAGGGTCAGATACGCAGTATTTT. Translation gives CASRLAGGSDTQYF.

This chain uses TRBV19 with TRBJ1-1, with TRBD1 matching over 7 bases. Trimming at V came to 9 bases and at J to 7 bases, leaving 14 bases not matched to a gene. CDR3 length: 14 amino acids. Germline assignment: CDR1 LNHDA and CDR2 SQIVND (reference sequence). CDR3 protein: CASSLPGQQYEAFF. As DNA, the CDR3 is TGTGCCAGCAGCCTTCCGGGACAGCAATATGAAGCTTTCTTT.

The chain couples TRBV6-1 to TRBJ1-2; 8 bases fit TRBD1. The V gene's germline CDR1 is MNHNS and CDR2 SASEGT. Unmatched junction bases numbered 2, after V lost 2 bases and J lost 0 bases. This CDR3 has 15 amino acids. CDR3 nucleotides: TGTGCCAGCAGTGAACAGGGGGCCACTAACTATGGCTACACCTTC. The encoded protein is CASSEQGATNYGYTF.

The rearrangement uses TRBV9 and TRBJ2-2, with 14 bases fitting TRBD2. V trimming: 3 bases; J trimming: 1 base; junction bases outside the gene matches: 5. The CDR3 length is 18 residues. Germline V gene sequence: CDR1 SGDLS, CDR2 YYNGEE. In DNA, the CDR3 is TGTGCCAGCAGCGGACTAGCGGGAGGGCCAAAGAACACCGGGGAGCTGTTTTTT. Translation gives CASSGLAGGPKNTGELFF. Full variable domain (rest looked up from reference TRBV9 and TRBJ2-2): DSGVTQTPKHLITATGQRVTLRCSPRSGDLSVYWYQQSLDQGLQFLIQYYNGEERAKGNILERFSAQQFPDLHSELNLSSLELGDSALYFCASSGLAGGPKNTGELFFGEGSRLTVL.

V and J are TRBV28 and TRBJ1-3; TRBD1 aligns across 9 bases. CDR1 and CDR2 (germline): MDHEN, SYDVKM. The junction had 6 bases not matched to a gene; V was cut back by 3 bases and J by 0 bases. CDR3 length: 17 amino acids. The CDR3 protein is CASSFRTGDFSGNTIYF. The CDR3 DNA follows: TGTGCCAGCAGTTTTCGGACAGGGGACTTCTCTGGAAACACCATATATTTT.

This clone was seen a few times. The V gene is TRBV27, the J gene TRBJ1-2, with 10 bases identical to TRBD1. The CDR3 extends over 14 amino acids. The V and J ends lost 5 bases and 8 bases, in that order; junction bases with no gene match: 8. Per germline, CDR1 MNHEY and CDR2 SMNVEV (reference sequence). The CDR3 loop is CASSGTGTGEGYTF. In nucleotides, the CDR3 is TGTGCCAGCAGTGGCACCGGGACAGGGGAGGGCTACACCTTC.

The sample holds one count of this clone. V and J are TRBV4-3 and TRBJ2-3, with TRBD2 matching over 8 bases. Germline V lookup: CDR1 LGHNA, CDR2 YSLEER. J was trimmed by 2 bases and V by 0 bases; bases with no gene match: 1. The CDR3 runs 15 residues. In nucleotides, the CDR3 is TGCGCCAGCAGCCAAGATAGCGGGATCACAGATACGCAGTATTTT. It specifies CASSQDSGITDTQYF.

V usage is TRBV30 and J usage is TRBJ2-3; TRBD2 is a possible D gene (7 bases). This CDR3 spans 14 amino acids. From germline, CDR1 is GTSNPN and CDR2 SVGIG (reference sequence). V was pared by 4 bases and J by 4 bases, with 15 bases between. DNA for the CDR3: TGTGCCTGGATCGTGGGAGGGGGAGCAGATACGCAGTATTTT. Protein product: CAWIVGGGADTQYF. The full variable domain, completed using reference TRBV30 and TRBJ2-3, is SQTIHQWPATLVQPVGSPLSLECTVEGTSNPNLYWYRQAAGRGLQLLFYSVGIGQISSEVPQNLSASRPQDRQFILSSKKLLLSDSGFYLCAWIVGGGADTQYFGPGTRLTVL.

CDR3 loop: CASSPGLNSPLHF. CDR3 bases: TGTGCCAGTAGTCCCGGACTTAATTCACCCCTCCACTTT. The chain joins TRBV19 to TRBJ1-6; no definite D call. Germline V CDR1 and CDR2: LNHDA, SQIVND (reference sequence). This CDR3 spans 13 amino acids. Trimming left V 5 bases short and J 6 bases short, with 8 bases between.

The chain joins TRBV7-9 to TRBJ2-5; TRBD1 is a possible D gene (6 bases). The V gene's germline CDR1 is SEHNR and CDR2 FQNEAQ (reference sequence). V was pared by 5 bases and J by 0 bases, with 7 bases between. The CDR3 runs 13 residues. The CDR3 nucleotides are TGTGCCAGCAGCCACAGGGACCAAGAGACCCAGTACTTC. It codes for CASSHRDQETQYF.

CDR3 in amino acids: CASSLYSSGWLAGGADTQYF. The CDR3 DNA sequence: TGTGCCAGCAGTTTGTATTCGTCGGGTTGGCTAGCGGGAGGAGCGGATACGCAGTATTTT. This chain joins TRBV27 and TRBJ2-3, with TRBD2 matching 11 bases. The V gene's germline CDR1 is MNHEY and CDR2 SMNVEV (reference sequence). With 3 bases clipped from V and 6 bases from J, the junction kept 20 bases outside the gene matches. The CDR3 consists of 20 residues.

In nucleotides, the CDR3 is TGTGCTAGTGGTTTGGTACTTGGACAATCCTACGAGCAGTACTTC. Amino acid sequence: CASGLVLGQSYEQYF. The rearrangement joins TRBV12-5 to TRBJ2-7; D possibly corresponds to TRBD1 (5 bases). From germline, CDR1 is LGHNT and CDR2 FRNRAP. Trimming left V 0 bases short and J 1 base short, with 10 bases between. The CDR3 has 15 amino acids.

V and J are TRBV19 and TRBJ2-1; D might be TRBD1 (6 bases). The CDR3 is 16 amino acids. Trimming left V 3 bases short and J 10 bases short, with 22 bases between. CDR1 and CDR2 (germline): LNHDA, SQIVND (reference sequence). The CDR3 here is CASSIGGLGAVWEQFF. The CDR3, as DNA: TGTGCCAGTAGTATTGGTGGACTGGGGGCAGTCTGGGAGCAGTTCTTC.

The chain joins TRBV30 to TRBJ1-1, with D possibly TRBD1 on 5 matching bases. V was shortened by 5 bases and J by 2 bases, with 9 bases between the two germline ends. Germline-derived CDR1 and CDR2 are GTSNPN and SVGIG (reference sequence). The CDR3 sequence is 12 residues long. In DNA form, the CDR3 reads TGTGCCTGGGGAAGGGGTAACACTGAAGCTTTCTTT. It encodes CAWGRGNTEAFF.

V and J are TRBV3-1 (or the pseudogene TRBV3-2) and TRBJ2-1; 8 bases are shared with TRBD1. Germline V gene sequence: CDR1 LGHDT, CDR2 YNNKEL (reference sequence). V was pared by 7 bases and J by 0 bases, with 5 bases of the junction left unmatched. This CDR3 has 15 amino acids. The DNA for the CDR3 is TGTGCCAGCAACTCAGACAGGGGCTCCTACAATGAGCAGTTCTTC. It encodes CASNSDRGSYNEQFF.

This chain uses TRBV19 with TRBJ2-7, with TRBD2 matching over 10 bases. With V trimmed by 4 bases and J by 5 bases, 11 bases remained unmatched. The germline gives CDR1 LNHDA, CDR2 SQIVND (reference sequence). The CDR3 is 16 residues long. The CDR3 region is CASSTHLSGRLHEQYF. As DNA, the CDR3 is TGTGCCAGTAGTACCCACCTTAGCGGGAGGCTCCACGAGCAGTACTTC.

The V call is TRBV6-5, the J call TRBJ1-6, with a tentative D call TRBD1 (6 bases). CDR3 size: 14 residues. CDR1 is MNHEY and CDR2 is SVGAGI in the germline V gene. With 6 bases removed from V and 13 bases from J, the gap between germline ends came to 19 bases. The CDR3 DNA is TGTGCCAGCAGGTGGACAGAACCAACAATCCCCCTCCACTTT. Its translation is CASRWTEPTIPLHF.

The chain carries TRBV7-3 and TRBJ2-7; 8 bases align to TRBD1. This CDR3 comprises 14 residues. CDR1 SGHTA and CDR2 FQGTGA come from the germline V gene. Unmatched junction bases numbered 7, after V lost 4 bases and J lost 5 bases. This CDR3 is CASSSSGGADEQYF. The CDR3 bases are TGTGCCAGCAGCTCTTCAGGGGGCGCGGACGAGCAGTACTTC.

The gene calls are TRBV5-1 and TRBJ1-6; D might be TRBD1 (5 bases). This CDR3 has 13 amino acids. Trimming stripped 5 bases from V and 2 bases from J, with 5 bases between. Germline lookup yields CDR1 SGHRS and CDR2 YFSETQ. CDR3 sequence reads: CASRTAYNSPLHF. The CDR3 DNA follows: TGCGCCAGCAGGACAGCCTATAATTCACCCCTCCACTTT.

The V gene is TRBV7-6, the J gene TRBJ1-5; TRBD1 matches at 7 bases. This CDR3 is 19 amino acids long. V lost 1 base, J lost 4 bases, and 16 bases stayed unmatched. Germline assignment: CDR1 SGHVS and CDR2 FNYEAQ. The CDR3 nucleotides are TGTGCCAGCAGCTTAGGTCCCTCCGGGACAGATCCAACTAATCAGCCCCAGCATTTT. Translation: CASSLGPSGTDPTNQPQHF.

The CDR3 DNA reads TGTGCCAGCAGCCCGGGGTGGGGGGCCTACGAGCAGTACTTC. Translating gives CASSPGWGAYEQYF. This sequence joins TRBV9 and TRBJ2-7; TRBD2 might be the D (6 bases). Germline lookup yields CDR1 SGDLS and CDR2 YYNGEE. Trimming removed 4 bases from V and 2 bases from J, with 13 bases in between. The CDR3 contains 14 residues.